There are a few counts of the clone carrying this TCR beta chain. Its target is not known. The data belong to a study of cytomegalovirus exposure and HLA in healthy donors. Overall study context: The 120 million or so unique TCR beta sequences, from roughly 180 million T cells, were found by an earlier analysis. Study results and caveats: Cytomegalovirus association was assigned to approximately 160 TCR beta chains. Most likely, a cluster of highly shared sequence variants arose as a sequencing artifact.

The study sampled nominally healthy donors, though unrecorded immune exposures were likely. 60 Vbeta and 13 Jbeta primers were used in PCR. Only in-frame clones appear in the TCRdb table, and some are missing; sequencing was by immunoSEQ multiplex PCR. The table includes about 180,000 clones, roughly 75% detected once. Trimming took 2 bases from V and 0 from J, leaving 8 bases between them. The CDR3 is made up of 14 amino acids. Germline V gives CDR1 MNHNY, CDR2 SVGAGI (reference sequence). The chain has TRBV6-6 and TRBJ2-7, with a weak D call TRBD2 (6 bases). The clonotype comes from a middle-aged man in good health and CMV-seronegative. Sequenced: PBMCs. The CDR3 DNA reads TGTGCCAGCAGTTACGGAGGGAACTCCTACGAGCAGTACTTC. Translating gives CASSYGGNSYEQYF.